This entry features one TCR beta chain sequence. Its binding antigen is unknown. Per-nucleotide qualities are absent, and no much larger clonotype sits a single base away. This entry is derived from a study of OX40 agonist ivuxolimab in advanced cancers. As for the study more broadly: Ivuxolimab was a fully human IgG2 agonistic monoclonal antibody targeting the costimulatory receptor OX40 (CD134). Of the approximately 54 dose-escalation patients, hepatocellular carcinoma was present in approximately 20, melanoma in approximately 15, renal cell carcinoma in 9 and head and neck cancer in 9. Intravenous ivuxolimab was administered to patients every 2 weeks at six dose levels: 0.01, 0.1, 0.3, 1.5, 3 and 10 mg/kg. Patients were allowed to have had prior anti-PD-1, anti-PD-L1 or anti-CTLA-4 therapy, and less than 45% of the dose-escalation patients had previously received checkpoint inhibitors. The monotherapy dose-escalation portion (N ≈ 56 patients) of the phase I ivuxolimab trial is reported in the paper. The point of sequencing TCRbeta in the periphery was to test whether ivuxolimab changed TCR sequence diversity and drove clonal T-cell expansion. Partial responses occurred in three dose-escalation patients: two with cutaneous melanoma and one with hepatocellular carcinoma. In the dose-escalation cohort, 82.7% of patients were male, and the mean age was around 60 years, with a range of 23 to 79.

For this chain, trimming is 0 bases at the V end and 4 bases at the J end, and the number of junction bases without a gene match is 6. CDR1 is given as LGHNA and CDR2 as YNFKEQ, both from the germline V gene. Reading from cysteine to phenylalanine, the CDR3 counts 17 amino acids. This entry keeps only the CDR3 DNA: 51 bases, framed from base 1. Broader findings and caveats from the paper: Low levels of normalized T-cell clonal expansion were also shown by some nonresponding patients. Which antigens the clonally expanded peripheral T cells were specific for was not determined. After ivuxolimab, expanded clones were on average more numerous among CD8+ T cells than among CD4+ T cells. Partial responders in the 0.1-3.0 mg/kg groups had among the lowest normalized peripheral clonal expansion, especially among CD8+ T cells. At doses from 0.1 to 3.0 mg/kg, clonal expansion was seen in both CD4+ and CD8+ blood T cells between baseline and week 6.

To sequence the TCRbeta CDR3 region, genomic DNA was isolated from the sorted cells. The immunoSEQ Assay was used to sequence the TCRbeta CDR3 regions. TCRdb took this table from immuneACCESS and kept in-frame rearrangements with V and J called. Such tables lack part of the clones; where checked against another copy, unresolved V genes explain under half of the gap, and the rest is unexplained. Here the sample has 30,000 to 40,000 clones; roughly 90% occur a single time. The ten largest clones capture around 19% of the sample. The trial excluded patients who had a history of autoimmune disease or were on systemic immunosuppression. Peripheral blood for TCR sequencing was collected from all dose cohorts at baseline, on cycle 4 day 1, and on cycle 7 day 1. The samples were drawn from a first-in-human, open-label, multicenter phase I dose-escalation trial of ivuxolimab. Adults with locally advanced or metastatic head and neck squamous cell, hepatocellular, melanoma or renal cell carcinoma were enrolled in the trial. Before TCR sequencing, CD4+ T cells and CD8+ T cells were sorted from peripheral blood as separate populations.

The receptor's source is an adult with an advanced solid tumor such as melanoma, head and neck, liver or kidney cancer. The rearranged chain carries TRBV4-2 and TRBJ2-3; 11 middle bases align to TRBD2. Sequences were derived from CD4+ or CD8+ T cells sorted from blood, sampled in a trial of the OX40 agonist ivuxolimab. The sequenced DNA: TGTGCCAGCAGCCAAGATTCGCCTAGCGGGGGGTCAGATACGCAGTATTTT. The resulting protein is CASSQDSPSGGSDTQYF.